The subject of this entry is one T cell receptor (beta chain). Its antigen remains unidentified. One base away there is no much larger clone; base qualities are not given. This specimen belongs to a study of blood T cells in healthy people across ages (dated by TCRdb to 2014 to 2015). Regarding the study in general: Template switching captured roughly one uniquely barcoded TCR beta cDNA molecule per two T cells in model experiments. The study measured age-related changes in TCR beta repertoire diversity using deep sequencing normalized with unique cDNA molecular identifiers. Four age groups were formed from the donors: young (average 16 years), middle-aged (around 40), aged (roughly 58) and long-lived (roughly 88). To avoid experimental bias, donors of different ages were randomly spread across the sequencing lanes. For two donors (one aged 18 to 30 and one aged 80 or older), the study analyzed two additional independent replicas of 1 million unique cDNA reads from the same blood draw. What the work shows at the level of the full study, not this receptor alone: Observed TCR beta diversity correlated strongly with the percentage of naive T cells measured by flow cytometry. As age increased, observed TCR beta diversity per million T cells dropped in a roughly linear way, and a significant reduction was already evident by age around 41. Estimates of total diversity based on one million sequenced T cells were considered lower bounds and underestimates. Because donor CMV infection status was unknown, age-related changes in expanded clonotypes were potentially confounded. Conclusive comparison of naive and antigen-experienced compartments was prevented by the profiling of bulk unsorted PBMCs. The long-lived group showed more naive CD4+ T cells, fewer expanded clones and increased TCR diversity than the aged group, suggesting age selection.

The library was produced with 5' RACE. Sequencing relied on an Illumina HiSeq 2500. A second PCR of 7 to 11 cycles was run with a J-beta primer mix and a sample-barcoded 5' primer. Each TCR beta cDNA molecule received a unique molecular identifier from a template-switch 5' adaptor carrying 12 random nucleotides. Each sample yielded at least 2.5 million CDR3-containing paired-end reads. All of the RNA was converted into first-strand cDNA using the Mint cDNA synthesis kit, with a TRBC-specific oligonucleotide serving as the primer. Following uracil-DNA glycosylase treatment, a first 18-cycle PCR with universal primers M1SS and BC2_uni_R was performed on all cDNA. As for the original processing: Normalization of each sample was performed by random selection of 1 million high-quality reads, each carrying a distinct molecular identifier. Reads with shared molecular identifiers were discarded instead of being binned into consensus sequences. MiTCR, run with a Q25 quality threshold and the strictest error-elimination algorithm, handled CDR3 identification, clonotype clustering and error correction. A nonparametric unseen species model with Euler transformation was used to estimate lower-bound total TCR beta diversity. Using fastp trimming at Q25 and MiXCR clonotype assembly, TCRdb reanalyzed the public sequencing data and kept in-frame beta chains. Records with the same CDR3 protein are collapsed into one entry carrying the most frequent genes and DNA. V and J calls and clone size were set by TCRdb, not the authors. Within this sample are fewer than 900,000 distinct CDR3 sequences, with approximately 50% of them counted one time only. In total, the top ten clones hold about a third of the sample.

The donors were 40 or so Caucasian individuals from Russia, aged roughly 6 to 90 years, who were systemically healthy. Each donor gave ten milliliters of peripheral blood, collected into EDTA-treated Vacutainer tubes. Ficoll-Paque density-gradient centrifugation was used to isolate PBMCs, with at least 6.5 million obtained per sample. Total RNA was extracted from PBMCs with Trizol reagent, with at least 6 micrograms obtained per sample. For every donor, an aliquot of PBMCs went through flow cytometry to measure the percentages of naive CD45RAhigh/CD27high T cells. For CDR1 and CDR2, the germline V gene lists MDHEN and SYDVKM. V drops 7 bases and J drops 5 bases, leaving 8 bases in between. Counted from cysteine to phenylalanine, this CDR3 has 11 amino acids. Only the CDR3 region is kept as DNA, spanning 33 bases read in frame from base 1.

This clonotype originated in a woman between 55 and 75 years old in good health. The chain joins TRBV28 to TRBJ1-1; a confident D gene designation cannot be given. Sequenced: blood. DNA sequence: TGTGCCAGCAAGAGGAGGACTGAAGCTTTCTTT. Its protein is CASKRRTEAFF.